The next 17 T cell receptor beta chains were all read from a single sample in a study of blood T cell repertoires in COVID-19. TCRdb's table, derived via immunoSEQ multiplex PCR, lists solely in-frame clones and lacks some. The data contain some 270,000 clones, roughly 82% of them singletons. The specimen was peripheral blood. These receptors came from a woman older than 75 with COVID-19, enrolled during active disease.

The CDR3 DNA reads TGCGCCAGCAGCTCATATGGGACTAGTGGCGAGACCCAGTACTTC. It yields the protein CASSSYGTSGETQYF. The chain recombines TRBV5-1 with TRBJ2-5; 8 bases agree with TRBD2. Per germline, CDR1 SGHRS and CDR2 YFSETQ. The CDR3 length is 15 residues. Trimming cost V 3 bases and J 5 bases; bases outside gene matches: 9.

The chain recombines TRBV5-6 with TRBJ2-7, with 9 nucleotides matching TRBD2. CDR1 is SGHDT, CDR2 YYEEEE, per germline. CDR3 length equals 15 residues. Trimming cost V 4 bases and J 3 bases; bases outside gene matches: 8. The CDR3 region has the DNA TGTGCCAGCAGCGCCGACTCTAGCGGGGTCTACGAGCAGTACTTC. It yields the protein CASSADSSGVYEQYF.

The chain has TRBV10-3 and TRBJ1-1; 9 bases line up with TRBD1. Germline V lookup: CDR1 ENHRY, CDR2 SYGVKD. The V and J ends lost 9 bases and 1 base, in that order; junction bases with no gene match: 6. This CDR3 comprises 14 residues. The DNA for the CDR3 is TGTGCCATATCACAGGGGGCCTGGAACACTGAAGCTTTCTTT. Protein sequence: CAISQGAWNTEAFF.

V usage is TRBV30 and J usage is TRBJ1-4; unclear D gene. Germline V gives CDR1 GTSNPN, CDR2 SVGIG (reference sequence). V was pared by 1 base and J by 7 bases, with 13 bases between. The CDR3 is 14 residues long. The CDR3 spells CAWSGAQAVEKLFF. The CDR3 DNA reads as TGTGCCTGGAGTGGAGCGCAAGCGGTTGAAAAACTGTTTTTT.

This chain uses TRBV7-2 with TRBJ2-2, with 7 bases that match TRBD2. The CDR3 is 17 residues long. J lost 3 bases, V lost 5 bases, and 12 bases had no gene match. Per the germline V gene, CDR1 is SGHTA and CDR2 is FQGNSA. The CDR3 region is CASSPGGAMVDTGELFF. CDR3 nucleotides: TGTGCCAGCAGCCCGGGGGGTGCGATGGTGGACACCGGGGAGCTGTTTTTT.

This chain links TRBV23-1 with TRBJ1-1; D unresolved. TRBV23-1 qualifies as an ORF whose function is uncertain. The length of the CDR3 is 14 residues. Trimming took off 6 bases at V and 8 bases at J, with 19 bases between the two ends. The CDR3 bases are TGCGCCAGCAGCTTCAGGAGGGTAAGACTCGAAGCTTTCTTT. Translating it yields CASSFRRVRLEAFF.

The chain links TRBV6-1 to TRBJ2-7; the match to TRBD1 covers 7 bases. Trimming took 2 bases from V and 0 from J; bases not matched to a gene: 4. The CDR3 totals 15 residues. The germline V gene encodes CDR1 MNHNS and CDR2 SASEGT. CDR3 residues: CASSEPRGLSYEQYV. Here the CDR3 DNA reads TGTGCCAGCAGTGAACCTAGGGGGCTCTCCTACGAGCAGTACGTC.

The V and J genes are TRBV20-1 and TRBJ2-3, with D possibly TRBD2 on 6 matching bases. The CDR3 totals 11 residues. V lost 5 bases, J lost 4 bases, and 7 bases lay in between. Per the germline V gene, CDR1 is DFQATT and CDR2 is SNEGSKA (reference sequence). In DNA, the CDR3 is TGCAGTGCTCCGGGGGCAGATACGCAGTATTTT. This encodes CSAPGADTQYF.

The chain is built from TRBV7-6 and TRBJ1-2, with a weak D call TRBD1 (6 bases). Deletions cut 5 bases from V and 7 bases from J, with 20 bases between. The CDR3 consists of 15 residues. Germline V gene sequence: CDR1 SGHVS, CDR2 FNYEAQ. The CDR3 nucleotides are TGTGCCAGCAGCCCTCGACAGGTGCGCGAGGGTGGCTACACCTTC. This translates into CASSPRQVREGGYTF.

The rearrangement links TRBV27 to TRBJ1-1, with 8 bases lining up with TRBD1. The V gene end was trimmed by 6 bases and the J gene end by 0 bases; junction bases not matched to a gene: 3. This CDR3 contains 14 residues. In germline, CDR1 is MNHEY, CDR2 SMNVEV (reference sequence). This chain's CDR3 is CASRQGALNTEAFF. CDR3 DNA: TGTGCCAGCAGGCAGGGGGCCCTGAACACTGAAGCTTTCTTT.

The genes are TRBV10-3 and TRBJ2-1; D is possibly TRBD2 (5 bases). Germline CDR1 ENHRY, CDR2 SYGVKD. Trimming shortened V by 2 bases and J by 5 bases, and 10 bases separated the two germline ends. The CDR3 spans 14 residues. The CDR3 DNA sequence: TGTGCCATCAGTGAGCAACTAGTAAACAATGAGCAGTTCTTC. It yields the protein CAISEQLVNNEQFF.

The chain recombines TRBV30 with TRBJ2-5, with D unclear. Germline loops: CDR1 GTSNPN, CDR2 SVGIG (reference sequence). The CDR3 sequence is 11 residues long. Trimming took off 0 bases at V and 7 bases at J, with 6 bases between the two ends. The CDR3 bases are TGTGCCTGGAGTGTTTCGGGGACCCAGTACTTC. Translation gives CAWSVSGTQYF.

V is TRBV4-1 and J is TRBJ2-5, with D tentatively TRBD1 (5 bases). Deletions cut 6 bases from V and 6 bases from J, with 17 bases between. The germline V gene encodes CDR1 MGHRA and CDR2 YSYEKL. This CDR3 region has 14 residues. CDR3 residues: CASRTEPSFKTQYF. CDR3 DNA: TGCGCCAGCAGGACAGAGCCCTCTTTTAAGACCCAGTACTTC.

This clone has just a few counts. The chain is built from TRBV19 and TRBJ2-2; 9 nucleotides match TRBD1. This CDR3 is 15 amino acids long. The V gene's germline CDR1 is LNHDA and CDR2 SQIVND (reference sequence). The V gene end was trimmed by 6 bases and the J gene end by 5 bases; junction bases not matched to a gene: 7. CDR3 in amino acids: CASRSGTGSTGELFF. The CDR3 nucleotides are TGTGCCAGTAGATCAGGGACAGGGTCAACCGGGGAGCTGTTTTTT.

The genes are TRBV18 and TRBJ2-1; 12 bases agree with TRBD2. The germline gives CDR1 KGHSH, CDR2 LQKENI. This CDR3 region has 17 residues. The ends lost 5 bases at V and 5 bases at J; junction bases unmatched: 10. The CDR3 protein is CASSSTILAGGHNEQFF. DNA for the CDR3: TGTGCCAGCTCATCAACTATACTAGCGGGGGGACACAATGAGCAGTTCTTC.

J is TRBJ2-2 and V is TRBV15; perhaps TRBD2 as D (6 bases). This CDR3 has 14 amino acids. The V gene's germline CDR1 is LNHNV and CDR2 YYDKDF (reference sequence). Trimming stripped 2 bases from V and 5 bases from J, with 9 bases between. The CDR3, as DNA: TGTGCCACCAGCAGAACGGGGGAAACCGGGGAGCTGTTTTTT. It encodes CATSRTGETGELFF.

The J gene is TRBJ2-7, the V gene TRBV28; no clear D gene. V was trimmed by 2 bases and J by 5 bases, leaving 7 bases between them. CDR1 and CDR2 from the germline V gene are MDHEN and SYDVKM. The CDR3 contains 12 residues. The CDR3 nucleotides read TGTGCCAGCAGTTTAGAGCGTCACGAGCAGTACTTC. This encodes CASSLERHEQYF.